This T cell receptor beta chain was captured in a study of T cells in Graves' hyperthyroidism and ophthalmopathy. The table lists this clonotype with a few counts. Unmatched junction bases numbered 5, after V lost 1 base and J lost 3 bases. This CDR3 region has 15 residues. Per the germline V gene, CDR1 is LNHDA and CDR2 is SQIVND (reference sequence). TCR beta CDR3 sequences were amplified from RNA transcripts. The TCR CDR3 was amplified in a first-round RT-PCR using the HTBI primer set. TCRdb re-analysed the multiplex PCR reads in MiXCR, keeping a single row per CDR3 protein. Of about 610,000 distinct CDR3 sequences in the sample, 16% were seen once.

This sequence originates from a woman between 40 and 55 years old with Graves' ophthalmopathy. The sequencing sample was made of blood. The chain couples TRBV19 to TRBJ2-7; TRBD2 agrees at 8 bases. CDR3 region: CASSIGSGAVYEQYF. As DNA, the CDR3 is TGTGCCAGTAGTATAGGTAGCGGGGCCGTCTACGAGCAGTACTTC.